These 30 T cell receptor beta chains were sequenced from one sample in a study of identical twins. TCRdb independently ran MiXCR on the 5' RACE reads; one entry per CDR3 protein. Of 650,000 to 750,000 distinct CDR3 sequences listed, approximately 21% are singletons. The same sample was also studied in work on T cells expressing NK-cell markers.

The sample was PBMCs. The source of these receptors is a young woman in good health.

This clonotype was seen a few times. J is TRBJ2-1 and V is TRBV4-1; 10 nucleotides agree with TRBD1. Looked up from germline, CDR1 is MGHRA and CDR2 is YSYEKL. The CDR3 sequence is 16 residues long. V gave up 0 bases and J gave up 8 bases; unmatched junction bases: 7. The CDR3 DNA reads as TGCGCCAGCAGCCAAGAAGGGGGGACAGGGGTGTATGAGCAGTTCTTC. It codes for CASSQEGGTGVYEQFF.

V usage is TRBV12-3 or TRBV12-4 and J usage is TRBJ2-3; 9 nucleotides line up with TRBD2. The CDR3 loop spans 13 amino acids. The trim removed 6 bases at V and 2 bases at J, leaving 0 bases unmatched. The CDR3 loop is CASRGLATDTQYF. DNA for the CDR3: TGTGCCAGCAGGGGACTAGCCACAGATACGCAGTATTTT.

A single count supports this clonotype. This rearrangement joins TRBV6-5 to TRBJ1-1, with 9 bases lining up with TRBD1. Germline CDR1 and CDR2: MNHEY and SVGAGI. V trimming: 4 bases; J trimming: 5 bases; junction bases outside the gene matches: 8. The length of the CDR3 is 15 residues. The CDR3 loop reads CASSSQGARATEAFF. The CDR3 DNA is TGTGCCAGCAGTTCACAGGGGGCGCGAGCGACTGAAGCTTTCTTT.

This clonotype was found a few times. The CDR3, as DNA: TGTGCCAGCAGTTTTTTGGCGGTAGAAGCTTTCTTT. This encodes CASSFLAVEAFF. The chain carries TRBV12-3 or TRBV12-4 and TRBJ1-1, with D unclear. The CDR3 consists of 12 residues. Trimming removed 3 bases at V and 8 bases at J, with 10 bases between.

The chain joins TRBV7-6 to TRBJ2-2, with TRBD1 matching 7 bases. V lost 9 bases to trimming and J lost 9 bases; unmatched junction nucleotides: 13. There are 14 residues in the CDR3. CDR1 and CDR2 from the germline V gene are SGHVS and FNYEAQ. The CDR3 region is CASTEGAVTWELFF. The CDR3 DNA follows: TGTGCCAGTACCGAGGGGGCAGTTACCTGGGAGCTGTTTTTT.

The CDR3 reads CASSRRGRGVRDGYTF. The CDR3 DNA follows: TGTGCCAGCAGTCGCCGGGGGAGAGGGGTCAGGGATGGCTACACCTTC. This chain joins TRBV12-3 or TRBV12-4 and TRBJ1-2; D is possibly TRBD1 (5 bases). This CDR3 spans 16 amino acids. The ends were cut back, 5 bases at V and 6 bases at J, with 22 bases in the middle.

This clonotype occurred many times. The rearrangement joins TRBV19 to TRBJ1-1; the D is unclear. Trimming removed 9 bases at V and 2 bases at J, with 7 bases between. The CDR3 spans 11 residues. Per germline, CDR1 LNHDA and CDR2 SQIVND (reference sequence). Here the CDR3 DNA reads TGTGCCAGCCACGGAAACACTGAAGCTTTCTTT. Translating gives CASHGNTEAFF.

This clonotype was seen ten or more times. The rearrangement joins TRBV9 to TRBJ2-7; unclear D gene. Germline CDR1 is SGDLS and CDR2 is YYNGEE. V was shortened by 0 bases and J by 0 bases, with 7 bases between the two germline ends. The CDR3 has 14 residues. The CDR3 nucleotides are TGTGCCAGCAGCGTAGCTGCTAGCTCCTACGAGCAGTACTTC. Its translation is CASSVAASSYEQYF.

This sequence joins TRBV12-3 or TRBV12-4 and TRBJ2-1, with 11 nucleotides matching TRBD2. The V segment lost 7 bases and the J segment 0 bases; nucleotides outside the gene matches: 5. The CDR3 runs 16 residues. CDR3 loop: CASNVAGGSSYNEQFF. The CDR3 DNA follows: TGTGCCAGCAACGTAGCGGGAGGGTCCTCCTACAATGAGCAGTTCTTC.

This clonotype was counted between two and nine times. This chain links TRBV12-3 or TRBV12-4 with TRBJ1-1, with D hard to call. The germline V and J ends were trimmed by 7 bases and 4 bases, with 7 bases remaining between them. The CDR3 has 11 residues. The chain's CDR3 is CASTSATEAFF. The CDR3, as DNA: TGTGCCAGCACCTCCGCCACTGAAGCTTTCTTT.

The CDR3 protein is CASSPISGPTHEQYF. The DNA of the CDR3 is TGTGCCAGCAGCCCAATATCCGGTCCTACTCACGAGCAGTACTTC. The rearrangement joins TRBV11-2 to TRBJ2-7, with D hard to call. The CDR3 contains 15 residues. V was shortened by 5 bases and J by 5 bases, with 19 bases between the two germline ends. Germline V gene lookup returns CDR1 SGHAT and CDR2 FQNNGV. The variable domain in full, with the rest retrieved from reference TRBV11-2 and TRBJ2-7, is EAGVAQSPRYKIIEKRQSVAFWCNPISGHATLYWYQQILGQGPKLLIQFQNNGVVDDSQLPKDRFSAERLKGVDSTLKIQPAKLEDSAVYLCASSPISGPTHEQYFGPGTRLTVT.

V is TRBV20-1 and J is TRBJ2-3; 8 nucleotides match TRBD2. The CDR3 runs to 16 residues. Trimming at V came to 2 bases and at J to 1 base, leaving 8 bases not matched to a gene. Germline assignment: CDR1 DFQATT and CDR2 SNEGSKA (reference sequence). The CDR3 loop reads CSARKAGASRTDTQYF. In DNA, the CDR3 is TGCAGTGCTAGAAAAGCGGGGGCCTCCCGCACAGATACGCAGTATTTT.

This clonotype was seen more than once but under ten times. The rearrangement uses TRBV12-3 or TRBV12-4 and TRBJ2-3; D gene ambiguous. Trimming pared 6 bases from V and 0 bases from J, leaving 10 bases between. The CDR3 spans 14 residues. Written as DNA, the CDR3 is TGTGCCAGCAGCTTACGGTCTAGCACAGATACGCAGTATTTT. This codes for CASSLRSSTDTQYF.

In its sample, this clonotype was seen a few times. The chain is built from TRBV20-1 and TRBJ2-7, with 7 bases identical to TRBD2. Germline V gives CDR1 DFQATT, CDR2 SNEGSKA (reference sequence). The trim removed 6 bases at V and 4 bases at J, leaving 9 bases unmatched. The CDR3 is 13 residues long. The CDR3 reads CSASSGALYEQYF. The CDR3 DNA reads TGCAGTGCCTCGAGCGGGGCGCTTTACGAGCAGTACTTC.

The rearrangement links TRBV20-1 to TRBJ2-1; 7 bases match TRBD2. This CDR3 comprises 14 residues. V shed 3 bases, J shed 7 bases, and the junction held 9 bases outside the gene matches. Germline V gives CDR1 DFQATT, CDR2 SNEGSKA (reference sequence). CDR3 protein: CSAREGTNENEQFF. The CDR3 DNA is TGCAGTGCTAGGGAAGGGACTAATGAGAATGAGCAGTTCTTC.

The chain carries TRBV20-1 and TRBJ2-5; D might be TRBD1 or TRBD2, each matching 5 bases. The CDR3 loop spans 13 amino acids. Trimming removed 5 bases from V and 5 bases from J, with 15 bases in between. Looked up from germline, CDR1 is DFQATT and CDR2 is SNEGSKA (reference sequence). The DNA of the CDR3 is TGCAGTGCTTCCAGGGACGCCGCCGAGACCCAGTACTTC. It specifies CSASRDAAETQYF.

This clonotype was counted only a few times. The rearrangement uses TRBV11-3 and TRBJ1-1; possible D gene TRBD1, 5 bases. Germline V CDR1 and CDR2: SGHNT, YENEEA. The CDR3 totals 13 residues. The ends were cut back, 5 bases at V and 11 bases at J, with 18 bases in the middle. CDR3 sequence reads: CASSVHNGGLAFF. In DNA, the CDR3 is TGTGCCAGCAGCGTCCACAACGGGGGGTTGGCTTTCTTT.

The chain uses TRBV10-1 and TRBJ2-7, with 9 bases aligning to TRBD2. This CDR3 spans 15 amino acids. V gave up 3 bases and J gave up 6 bases; unmatched junction bases: 9. CDR1 is WNHNN and CDR2 is SYGVQD in the germline V gene (reference sequence). CDR3 loop: CASSESGTSSSEQYF. As DNA, the CDR3 is TGCGCCAGCAGTGAATCCGGGACTAGCTCATCCGAGCAGTACTTC.

The chain carries TRBV9 and TRBJ2-1; 10 bases fit TRBD2. J gave up 3 bases and V 0 bases, and 6 bases lay outside the gene matches. The CDR3 sequence is 17 residues long. Germline V gene sequence: CDR1 SGDLS, CDR2 YYNGEE. In nucleotides, the CDR3 is TGTGCCAGCAGCGTAGGTAGCGGGAGGCCCAACTACAATGAGCAGTTCTTC. Protein sequence: CASSVGSGRPNYNEQFF. Variable domain in full (rest from reference TRBV9 and TRBJ2-1): DSGVTQTPKHLITATGQRVTLRCSPRSGDLSVYWYQQSLDQGLQFLIQYYNGEERAKGNILERFSAQQFPDLHSELNLSSLELGDSALYFCASSVGSGRPNYNEQFFGPGTRLTVL.

V is TRBV6-1 and J is TRBJ2-5; D gene ambiguous. The V end was cut by 8 bases, the J end by 4 bases, with 17 bases between. The CDR3 has 14 residues. Germline V gives CDR1 MNHNS, CDR2 SASEGT. CDR3 DNA: TGTGCCAGCTCAGCGACCGCCCTGGGAGAGACCCAGTACTTC. Translation gives CASSATALGETQYF.

This clonotype was seen ten or more times. The V gene is TRBV29-1, the J gene TRBJ2-5; D is unclear. The CDR3 covers 13 residues. In germline, CDR1 is SQVTM, CDR2 ANQGSEA. The V gene lost 2 bases and the J gene lost 1 base, with 8 bases spanning the gap. The CDR3 nucleotides are TGCAGCGTTGAACCGCTACCCCAAGAGACCCAGTACTTC. Translation gives CSVEPLPQETQYF.

The chain couples TRBV29-1 to TRBJ2-5; 11 bases line up with TRBD2. CDR3 length: 13 amino acids. Germline V gene lookup returns CDR1 SQVTM and CDR2 ANQGSEA. V was pared by 7 bases and J by 5 bases, with 6 bases of the junction left unmatched. The CDR3 DNA sequence: TGCAGCGCCCTAGCGGGAGGAGGGGAGACCCAGTACTTC. It translates to CSALAGGGETQYF.

This clonotype was seen a few times. This sequence joins TRBV4-3 and TRBJ1-1, with D perhaps TRBD1 (5 bases). CDR3 size: 15 residues. Trimming stripped 3 bases from V and 1 base from J, with 12 bases between. CDR1 is LGHNA, CDR2 YSLEER, per germline. The CDR3 is CASSHAYDRNTEAFF. DNA for the CDR3: TGCGCCAGCAGCCACGCATATGACAGGAACACTGAAGCTTTCTTT.

This clonotype has more than one count but fewer than ten. The V and J genes are TRBV5-6 and TRBJ2-1, with TRBD1 matching 7 bases. The V segment lost 2 bases and the J segment 8 bases; nucleotides outside the gene matches: 4. This CDR3 spans 13 amino acids. Per germline, CDR1 SGHDT and CDR2 YYEEEE. CDR3 sequence reads: CASSFDRADEQFF. The DNA for the CDR3 is TGTGCCAGCAGCTTCGACAGGGCGGATGAGCAGTTCTTC.

This rearrangement joins TRBV12-3 or TRBV12-4 to TRBJ1-2; D possibly corresponds to TRBD1 (6 bases). V was clipped by 4 bases and J by 4 bases, with 10 bases between them. This CDR3 has 13 amino acids. This CDR3 reads CASSSRTVYGYTF. The CDR3 DNA is TGTGCCAGCAGTTCTCGGACAGTCTATGGCTACACCTTC.

This clonotype was observed many times. The rearrangement uses TRBV7-9 and TRBJ2-1; D might be TRBD1 (6 bases). The ends were cut back, 1 base at V and 7 bases at J, with 11 bases in the middle. This CDR3 has 14 residues. Germline loops: CDR1 SEHNR, CDR2 FQNEAQ (reference sequence). CDR3 sequence (DNA): TGTGCCAGCAGCTTAGTGGACAGCCAGAATGAGCAGTTCTTC. It encodes CASSLVDSQNEQFF.

This sequence joins TRBV12-3 or TRBV12-4 and TRBJ1-3; TRBD1 aligns across 7 bases. The V and J ends lost 6 bases and 4 bases, in that order; junction bases with no gene match: 9. CDR3 length: 15 amino acids. The CDR3 DNA sequence: TGTGCCAGCAGGCCGGACAGGACGACAGGAAACACCATATATTTT. It specifies CASRPDRTTGNTIYF.

This clonotype has at least ten counts. This chain joins TRBV19 and TRBJ2-1; a possible D gene is TRBD2 (6 bases). Germline V gives CDR1 LNHDA, CDR2 SQIVND (reference sequence). V lost 5 bases and J lost 3, with 14 bases in between. This CDR3 comprises 15 residues. CDR3: CASSASLGGYNEQFF. The DNA for the CDR3 is TGTGCCAGTAGTGCCTCGTTGGGGGGCTACAATGAGCAGTTCTTC.

With respect to this clonotype: A read error may produce the germline difference seen at one junction end. The J gene is TRBJ2-1, the V gene TRBV20-1, with 8 bases that match TRBD2. Germline CDR1 and CDR2: DFQATT and SNEGSKA (reference sequence). The CDR3 is made up of 12 amino acids. The CDR3 spells CRASGPYDEQFF. The CDR3 DNA reads TGCAGAGCTAGCGGGCCTTACGATGAGCAGTTCTTC.

The chain carries TRBV25-1 and TRBJ2-2; TRBD2 might be the D (7 bases). Germline assignment: CDR1 MGHDK and CDR2 SYGVNS. V was clipped by 3 bases and J by 2 bases, with 13 bases between them. The CDR3 runs to 16 residues. CDR3 sequence: CASSDDGGLNTGELFF. Written as DNA, the CDR3 is TGTGCCAGCAGTGATGACGGGGGGCTAAACACCGGGGAGCTGTTTTTT. The full variable domain, with the rest looked up from reference TRBV25-1 and TRBJ2-2, is EADIYQTPRYLVIGTGKKITLECSQTMGHDKMYWYQQDPGMELHLIHYSYGVNSTEKGDLSSESTVSRIRTEHFPLTLESARPSHTSQYLCASSDDGGLNTGELFFGEGSRLTVL.